This T cell receptor beta chain came from a study of cytotoxic CD8 clonotypes in ibrutinib-treated CLL. Study-wide context: Investigators collected response samples after a median about 11 months of treatment, range 6 to 36.

Whole-study results and caveats: Baseline clonality exceeded age-matched healthy donors and tracked circulating CD8+ T-cell counts.

A remark on this clone: Its antigen is currently unknown.

TCRdb's copy holds only in-frame clones and misses some; the assay was immunoSEQ multiplex PCR. The profile shows under 150,000 clones, less than 95% of them singletons. The CDR3 covers 13 residues. V was clipped by 6 bases and J by 0 bases, with 6 bases between them. From germline, CDR1 is MNHEY and CDR2 SVGAGI. The sample was PBMCs, taken after 12 months of ibrutinib treatment. V is TRBV6-5 and J is TRBJ1-3; D is perhaps TRBD1 (5 bases). The TCR was taken from a human donor with chronic lymphocytic leukemia. The DNA for the CDR3 is TGTGCCAGCAGCGACAGCTCTGGAAACACCATATATTTT. Translated: CASSDSSGNTIYF.